The following is a T cell receptor beta chain sequence with its context. This sample stems from a study of cytomegalovirus exposure and HLA in healthy donors. The germline CDR1 and CDR2 sequences are SGHTA and FQGNSA. The CDR3 spans 15 residues. Trimming removed 5 bases from V and 6 bases from J, with 19 bases in between. PCR was performed using 60 Vbeta and 13 Jbeta primers. The protocol was immunoSEQ multiplex PCR, while the TCRdb copy is restricted to in-frame clones and leaves out a portion. The table shows some 110,000 clones, with around 68% occurring only once. J is TRBJ1-1 and V is TRBV7-2; D might be TRBD1 (5 bases). The sequence was collected from a woman aged 45-65 years in good health and CMV-seropositive. Sequencing used PBMCs. CDR3 protein: CASSIRETGNAEAFF. The CDR3 DNA follows: TGTGCCAGCAGCATCAGAGAAACAGGAAATGCTGAAGCTTTCTTT.